These 30 T cell receptor beta chains were sequenced from one sample in a study of CD8+ T cells in alopecia areata. Sequencing relied on a cDNA template that was reverse transcribed from extracted RNA. Assay: immunoSEQ multiplex PCR; the TCRdb copy retains only in-frame clones and omits some. This table has about 200,000 clones, 57% appearing once. The material sequenced was CD4+ T cells sorted from blood, taken at week 0. The receptors derive from a human donor with alopecia areata.

The table lists this clone with a few counts. The gene calls are TRBV18 and TRBJ2-3; D gene unclear. The length of the CDR3 is 12 residues. The V gene lost 4 bases and the J gene lost 1 base, with 3 bases spanning the gap. CDR1 and CDR2 from the germline V gene are KGHSH and LQKENI. DNA of the CDR3: TGTGCCAGCTCACTAGGCACAGATACGCAGTATTTT. It codes for CASSLGTDTQYF.

The rearrangement links TRBV6-5 to TRBJ1-1; no clear D. Germline V gene sequence: CDR1 MNHEY, CDR2 SVGAGI. This CDR3 contains 13 residues. Between the trimmed V and J ends, which lost 11 bases and 7 bases, there was a span of 20 bases. CDR3 DNA: TGTGCCGCCAGCAAGCTCCTCGGGGATGAAGCTTTCTTT. It yields the protein CAASKLLGDEAFF.

This clone has only one observation. CDR3 amino acids: CASSEQGVFSYGYTF. CDR3 coding DNA: TGTGCCAGCAGCGAACAGGGGGTATTCAGCTATGGCTACACCTTC. V usage is TRBV2 and J usage is TRBJ1-2; TRBD1 matches at 8 bases. This CDR3 comprises 15 residues. Germline trimming cut 6 bases from V and 4 bases from J; bases unmatched to any gene: 10. Germline V CDR1 and CDR2: SNHLY, FYNNEI.

The genes are TRBV29-1 and TRBJ2-7; 10 bases are shared with TRBD1. This CDR3 has 13 amino acids. The trim removed 6 bases at V and 4 bases at J, leaving 6 bases unmatched. The germline CDR1 and CDR2 sequences are SQVTM and ANQGSEA. This CDR3 reads CSVMTGGFYEQYF. For the CDR3, the DNA is TGCAGCGTGATGACAGGGGGCTTTTACGAGCAGTACTTC.

The rearrangement links TRBV13 to TRBJ1-1; D unresolved. CDR1 and CDR2 from the germline V gene are PRHDT and FYEKMQ (reference sequence). The CDR3 covers 14 residues. V dropped 4 bases and J dropped 6 bases, with 15 bases sitting between them. DNA for the CDR3: TGTGCCAGCAGCTCAAGAAGGGATAGGGCTGAAGCTTTCTTT. This gives the protein CASSSRRDRAEAFF. Looking up the rest from reference TRBV13 and TRBJ1-1 gives the full variable domain: AAGVIQSPRHLIKEKRETATLKCYPIPRHDTVYWYQQGPGQDPQFLISFYEKMQSDKGSIPDRFSAQQFSDYHSELNMSSLELGDSALYFCASSSRRDRAEAFFGQGTRLTVV.

The chain combines TRBV18 with TRBJ2-1; 9 nucleotides line up with TRBD1. The CDR3 covers 15 residues. From germline, CDR1 is KGHSH and CDR2 LQKENI. V lost 6 bases, J lost 2 bases, and 5 bases stayed unmatched. The CDR3 here is CASSLGTGTYNEQFF. Here the CDR3 DNA reads TGTGCCAGCTCGCTAGGGACAGGGACCTACAATGAGCAGTTCTTC.

The rearrangement uses TRBV29-1 and TRBJ1-1; D gene uncertain. CDR3 length: 14 amino acids. Germline V gives CDR1 SQVTM, CDR2 ANQGSEA. V lost 5 bases and J lost 3, with 16 bases in between. The CDR3 reads CSVTPRFSDTEAFF. The CDR3 DNA reads TGCAGCGTTACCCCGAGGTTCTCGGACACTGAAGCTTTCTTT.

The chain links TRBV4-1 to TRBJ2-5, with D perhaps being TRBD1 or TRBD2 (5 bases each). The CDR3 contains 15 residues. V lost 5 bases and J 3 bases, leaving 16 bases between the germline ends. Germline CDR1 reads MGHRA; CDR2 reads YSYEKL. The DNA of the CDR3 is TGCGCCAGCAGCACCTCCGGGGCAGGGAAAGAGACCCAGTACTTC. Amino acid sequence: CASSTSGAGKETQYF.

The chain links TRBV6-1 to TRBJ1-2, with 10 bases matching TRBD1. V shed 6 bases and J 3 bases; nucleotides not matched to a gene: 4. This CDR3 contains 14 residues. Per germline, CDR1 MNHNS and CDR2 SASEGT. CDR3 sequence (DNA): TGTGCCAGCAGCTCGACAGGGGGCTACTATGGCTACACCTTC. This codes for CASSSTGGYYGYTF.

This chain uses TRBV18 with TRBJ1-5; D is possibly TRBD1 (5 bases). Germline CDR1 is KGHSH and CDR2 is LQKENI. Between the trimmed V and J ends, which lost 2 bases and 7 bases, there was a span of 12 bases. The length of the CDR3 is 14 residues. This chain's CDR3 is CASSPGGGGQPQHF. The CDR3 region has the DNA TGTGCCAGCTCACCAGGGGGAGGAGGGCAGCCCCAGCATTTT.

This clone has just a few counts. V gene TRBV29-1 combines with J gene TRBJ2-5; 12 bases are a match to TRBD1. The V gene end was trimmed by 6 bases and the J gene end by 4 bases; junction bases not matched to a gene: 15. Germline CDR1 SQVTM, CDR2 ANQGSEA. The CDR3 extends over 17 amino acids. The CDR3 nucleotides are TGCAGCGTCGTTCCGGGACAGGGGGCTGGGTTGGGAGAGACCCAGTACTTC. Protein product: CSVVPGQGAGLGETQYF.

The chain combines TRBV6-5 with TRBJ1-2, with unresolved D. Germline-derived CDR1 and CDR2 are MNHEY and SVGAGI. The CDR3 has 14 amino acids. V was clipped by 6 bases and J by 6 bases, with 17 bases between them. The CDR3 bases are TGTGCCAGCAGCTCGGCCAGCGTTACCCATGGCTACACCTTC. Protein product: CASSSASVTHGYTF.

This clone was counted only a few times. The chain links TRBV5-1 to TRBJ2-1; 7 bases agree with TRBD1. This CDR3 is 13 amino acids long. Trimming cost V 4 bases and J 7 bases; bases outside gene matches: 5. Germline loops: CDR1 SGHRS, CDR2 YFSETQ. In nucleotides, the CDR3 is TGCGCCAGCAGCCAAATACAGGGGAATGAGCAGTTCTTC. Translation gives CASSQIQGNEQFF.

This clone came up a few times. The CDR3 nucleotides are TGCAGCGTTAAAACGGGACAGGGGGCGAACGAGCAGTACTTC. Its translation: CSVKTGQGANEQYF. The chain employs TRBV29-1 and TRBJ2-7; 12 bases line up with TRBD1. V shed 5 bases and J 5 bases; nucleotides not matched to a gene: 7. The CDR3 has 14 amino acids. The germline V gene has CDR1 SQVTM and CDR2 ANQGSEA.

The chain links TRBV29-1 to TRBJ2-5, with no clear D. The V end lost 7 bases, the J end lost 0 bases, and 9 bases lay between the germline ends. This CDR3 comprises 12 residues. Germline loops: CDR1 SQVTM, CDR2 ANQGSEA. CDR3 nucleotides: TGCAGCGCTCGGACGGACCAAGAGACCCAGTACTTC. Encoded protein: CSARTDQETQYF.

The J gene is TRBJ1-1, the V gene TRBV5-1, with 8 bases aligning to TRBD1. The CDR3 is made up of 15 amino acids. From germline, CDR1 is SGHRS and CDR2 YFSETQ. The junction had 8 bases not matched to a gene; V was cut back by 4 bases and J by 3 bases. CDR3 DNA sequence: TGCGCCAGCAGCCCCGGACAGGGCGGACACACTGAAGCTTTCTTT. This gives the protein CASSPGQGGHTEAFF.

The J gene is TRBJ2-3, the V gene TRBV9, with D perhaps matching TRBD1 or TRBD2 (5 bases each). The CDR3 loop spans 16 amino acids. Germline V CDR1 and CDR2: SGDLS, YYNGEE. V was shortened by 3 bases and J by 2 bases, with 16 bases between the two germline ends. CDR3 region: CASSERGSLSTDTQYF. The CDR3 DNA sequence: TGTGCCAGCAGCGAGAGGGGCTCTCTATCCACAGATACGCAGTATTTT.

V and J are TRBV7-9 and TRBJ2-5; the D is unclear. The V end was cut by 6 bases, the J end by 5 bases, with 10 bases between. The CDR3 sequence is 12 residues long. CDR1 is SEHNR, CDR2 FQNEAQ, per germline (reference sequence). The DNA for the CDR3 is TGTGCCAGCAGTCTCACGCTGGAGACCCAGTACTTC. Protein sequence: CASSLTLETQYF.

This clone was seen more than once but under ten times. The rearrangement links TRBV29-1 to TRBJ2-7, with 9 positions matching TRBD1. With 6 bases clipped from V and 6 bases from J, the junction kept 15 bases outside the gene matches. Germline assignment: CDR1 SQVTM and CDR2 ANQGSEA. The length of the CDR3 is 15 residues. The CDR3: CSVVFQGQGIREQYF. Here the CDR3 DNA reads TGCAGCGTCGTATTTCAAGGACAGGGGATTCGCGAGCAGTACTTC.

The chain couples TRBV28 to TRBJ2-7, with TRBD1 identical over 9 bases. CDR1 is MDHEN, CDR2 SYDVKM, per germline. CDR3 length: 16 residues. Losses at the gene ends were 5 bases for V and 2 bases for J; bases not matched to a gene: 10. The CDR3 DNA follows: TGTGCCAGCAGTAAATCCCCCGGACAGGGGACCTACGAGCAGTACTTC. Residues: CASSKSPGQGTYEQYF.

CDR3 sequence: CASSGLYEQYF. The CDR3 DNA follows: TGTGCCAGCAGTGGACTTTACGAGCAGTACTTC. V and J are TRBV6-1 and TRBJ2-7; no clear D gene. Germline loops: CDR1 MNHNS, CDR2 SASEGT. V shed 4 bases and J shed 4 bases, with 5 bases lying between them. This CDR3 comprises 11 residues.

The V gene is TRBV15, the J gene TRBJ2-7, with D perhaps matching TRBD2 (6 bases). Germline CDR1 reads LNHNV; CDR2 reads YYDKDF (reference sequence). Trimming removed 5 bases from V and 5 bases from J, with 16 bases in between. The length of the CDR3 is 14 residues. The CDR3 loop reads CATSGGQGFNEQYF. Written as DNA, the CDR3 is TGTGCCACCAGCGGAGGGCAGGGTTTCAACGAGCAGTACTTC.

The chain carries TRBV9 and TRBJ2-5, with 8 positions matching TRBD1. V was clipped by 3 bases and J by 5 bases; unmatched bases: 18. The germline V gene encodes CDR1 SGDLS and CDR2 YYNGEE. The CDR3 has 18 amino acids. CDR3 protein: CASSAGPERQGRGETQYF. The CDR3 nucleotides are TGTGCCAGCAGCGCGGGACCTGAAAGACAGGGGAGAGGGGAGACCCAGTACTTC. Based on the CDR3 plus reference TRBV9 and TRBJ2-5, the full variable domain is DSGVTQTPKHLITATGQRVTLRCSPRSGDLSVYWYQQSLDQGLQFLIQYYNGEERAKGNILERFSAQQFPDLHSELNLSSLELGDSALYFCASSAGPERQGRGETQYFGPGTRLLVL.

Concerning this clone: The identical CDR3 is also encoded by other nucleotide sequences in the sample. The chain employs TRBV5-1 and TRBJ2-7; D unresolved. The CDR3 runs to 14 residues. Germline V gene lookup returns CDR1 SGHRS and CDR2 YFSETQ. V was pared by 0 bases and J by 1 base, with 8 bases between. Written as DNA, the CDR3 is TGCGCCAGCAGCTTGGTGGCCGGTTCCTACGAGCAGTACTTC. It codes for CASSLVAGSYEQYF.

J is TRBJ1-4 and V is TRBV2, with D perhaps TRBD1 (6 bases). Germline loops: CDR1 SNHLY, CDR2 FYNNEI. This CDR3 spans 15 amino acids. V was cut by 6 bases and J by 2 bases, with 13 bases left in between. The CDR3 spells CASRRTVFTNEKLFF. The CDR3 DNA sequence: TGTGCCAGCAGGAGGACAGTTTTCACTAATGAAAAACTGTTTTTT.

Here the CDR3 reads CASSVAAFTDTQYF. The CDR3 nucleotides read TGTGCCAGCAGCGTAGCGGCTTTCACAGATACGCAGTATTTT. The chain couples TRBV9 to TRBJ2-3; D uncertain. Germline CDR1 is SGDLS and CDR2 is YYNGEE. This CDR3 has 14 amino acids. Deletions cut 0 bases from V and 2 bases from J, with 7 bases between.

The chain couples TRBV9 to TRBJ2-7, with D perhaps matching TRBD1 (6 bases). The CDR3 runs 16 residues. Germline assignment: CDR1 SGDLS and CDR2 YYNGEE. V dropped 3 bases and J dropped 0 bases, with 16 bases sitting between them. As DNA, the CDR3 is TGTGCCAGCAGCGGACAGGACAGATCTAGCTCCTACGAGCAGTACTTC. Translating gives CASSGQDRSSSYEQYF. Drawing the rest from reference TRBV9 and TRBJ2-7, the complete variable domain is DSGVTQTPKHLITATGQRVTLRCSPRSGDLSVYWYQQSLDQGLQFLIQYYNGEERAKGNILERFSAQQFPDLHSELNLSSLELGDSALYFCASSGQDRSSSYEQYFGPGTRLTVT.

A few counts support this clone. The chain has TRBV4-2 and TRBJ2-4; 8 bases map to TRBD2. The germline V gene encodes CDR1 LGHNA and CDR2 YNFKEQ. This CDR3 is 18 amino acids long. V dropped 0 bases and J dropped 8; count of bases not matched to a gene: 15. The CDR3 reads CASSQDGWASGLRDIQYF. The CDR3 DNA sequence: TGTGCCAGCAGCCAAGATGGTTGGGCTAGCGGGCTGCGGGACATTCAGTACTTC.

The V call is TRBV9, the J call TRBJ2-1; TRBD2 matches at 8 bases. J was trimmed by 4 bases and V by 1 base; bases with no gene match: 4. The V gene's germline CDR1 is SGDLS and CDR2 YYNGEE. The CDR3 is made up of 15 amino acids. The CDR3: CASSVTSGMYNEQFF. CDR3 bases: TGTGCCAGCAGCGTAACTAGCGGCATGTACAATGAGCAGTTCTTC.

CDR3 loop: CASRGLRTGIDEQYF. The CDR3 region has the DNA TGTGCCAGCCGCGGCCTACGGACAGGGATCGACGAGCAGTACTTC. The genes are TRBV2 and TRBJ2-7, with TRBD1 identical over 8 bases. CDR3 length: 15 residues. Germline values: CDR1 SNHLY, CDR2 FYNNEI. Germline trimming cut 8 bases from V and 5 bases from J; bases unmatched to any gene: 14.